The next 28 T cell receptor beta chains were all read from a single sample in a study of T cells after somatic rescue of genetic block. Generated by immunoSEQ multiplex PCR, the TCRdb table keeps only in-frame clones and is missing some. The table shows 110,000 or so clones, with 80% to 95% occurring only once. The source material was peripheral blood mononuclear cells (PBMCs). Source of these receptors: a woman aged 18-29 years.

This clone came up once. The chain recombines TRBV5-6 with TRBJ1-3; D may be TRBD1 (6 bases). V lost 7 bases to trimming and J lost 2 bases, with 16 bases between them. Looked up from germline, CDR1 is SGHDT and CDR2 is YYEEEE. The CDR3 contains 15 residues. In DNA, the CDR3 is TGTGCCAGCTCTCCTGCGGGGGCCGCTGGAAACACCATATATTTT. This encodes CASSPAGAAGNTIYF.

The chain has TRBV7-2 and TRBJ2-5; 10 positions agree with TRBD1. Germline loops: CDR1 SGHTA, CDR2 FQGNSA. The CDR3 is 15 amino acids. The V segment lost 5 bases and the J segment 3 bases; nucleotides outside the gene matches: 6. The CDR3 sequence: CASSPLGTGEETQYF. The CDR3 DNA reads as TGTGCCAGCAGCCCCTTAGGGACAGGGGAAGAGACCCAGTACTTC. Together with reference TRBV7-2 and TRBJ2-5, the CDR3 gives the full variable domain: GAGVSQSPSNKVTEKGKDVELRCDPISGHTALYWYRQSLGQGLEFLIYFQGNSAPDKSGLPSDRFSAERTGGSVSTLTIQRTQQEDSAVYLCASSPLGTGEETQYFGPGTRLLVL.

In its sample, this clone was seen once. The genes are TRBV7-8 and TRBJ2-1; 7 positions agree with TRBD2. The trim removed 4 bases at V and 8 bases at J, leaving 11 bases unmatched. The germline V gene encodes CDR1 SGHVS and CDR2 FQNEAQ. The CDR3 is made up of 15 amino acids. CDR3 DNA: TGTGCCAGCAGCTCCCGTGAAGCGGGGCCCGATGAGCAGTTCTTC. Amino acids: CASSSREAGPDEQFF.

J is TRBJ1-1 and V is TRBV5-5; 7 bases align to TRBD1. The CDR3 has 12 residues. The germline V gene has CDR1 SGHKS and CDR2 YYEKEE (reference sequence). Unmatched junction bases numbered 2, after V lost 3 bases and J lost 6 bases. This CDR3 reads CASSSGTAEAFF. DNA for the CDR3: TGTGCCAGCAGCTCCGGGACAGCTGAAGCTTTCTTT.

The chain links TRBV6-5 to TRBJ2-1; D may be TRBD1 (5 bases). CDR3 length equals 13 residues. Trimming cost V 2 bases and J 7 bases, with 9 bases left between them. Germline CDR1 and CDR2: MNHEY and SVGAGI. This chain's CDR3 is CASSYGALNEQFF. CDR3 bases: TGTGCCAGCAGTTACGGGGCACTTAATGAGCAGTTCTTC.

The chain uses TRBV7-2 and TRBJ1-1, with 10 nucleotides matching TRBD1. Unmatched junction bases numbered 19, after V lost 7 bases and J lost 11 bases. The CDR3 has 16 residues. Per germline, CDR1 SGHTA and CDR2 FQGNSA. Here the CDR3 DNA reads TGTGCCAGCACCTCGGACAGGGGGTATGGAGGAGAGCGGGCTTTCTTT. This translates into CASTSDRGYGGERAFF. Full variable domain (outside the CDR3, taken from reference TRBV7-2 and TRBJ1-1): GAGVSQSPSNKVTEKGKDVELRCDPISGHTALYWYRQSLGQGLEFLIYFQGNSAPDKSGLPSDRFSAERTGGSVSTLTIQRTQQEDSAVYLCASTSDRGYGGERAFFGQGTRLTVV.

The chain employs TRBV15 and TRBJ1-5; D not resolved. CDR3 length: 16 amino acids. Germline CDR1 LNHNV, CDR2 YYDKDF (reference sequence). Trimming removed 5 bases at V and 6 bases at J, with 20 bases between. This chain's CDR3 is CATSGVFGRAPQPQHF. The CDR3 nucleotides are TGTGCCACCAGCGGAGTATTTGGACGTGCACCTCAGCCCCAGCATTTT.

This clone was picked up one time. The chain has TRBV14 and TRBJ1-4, with D possibly matching TRBD1 (6 bases). CDR1 SGHDN and CDR2 FVKESK come from the germline V gene. Between the trimmed V and J ends, which lost 5 bases and 8 bases, there was a span of 12 bases. The CDR3 is made up of 13 amino acids. The DNA for the CDR3 is TGTGCCAGCAGCAAACAGGGCGGCGAAAAACTGTTTTTT. It specifies CASSKQGGEKLFF.

The chain is built from TRBV10-2 and TRBJ1-2; tentatively, D is TRBD1 (5 bases). Looked up from germline, CDR1 is WSHSY and CDR2 is SAAADI. Trimming stripped 7 bases from V and 8 bases from J, with 17 bases between. There are 13 residues in the CDR3. CDR3 protein: CASTEELGGGYTF. CDR3 coding DNA: TGCGCCAGCACGGAGGAACTCGGGGGGGGCTACACCTTC.

The chain has TRBV5-4 and TRBJ2-3, with 10 positions matching TRBD2. Germline V gene sequence: CDR1 SGHNT, CDR2 YYREEE (reference sequence). The CDR3 has 14 residues. The V gene end was trimmed by 5 bases and the J gene end by 3 bases; junction bases not matched to a gene: 3. The CDR3 region has the DNA TGTGCCAGCAGGAGCGGGGGGGTAACAGATACGCAGTATTTT. It encodes CASRSGGVTDTQYF.

The chain carries TRBV7-2 and TRBJ1-2; D may be TRBD1 (6 bases). Germline V lookup: CDR1 SGHTA, CDR2 FQGNSA. CDR3 size: 14 residues. The germline V and J ends were trimmed by 1 base and 4 bases, with 10 bases remaining between them. The CDR3 sequence: CASSLGRGGYGYTF. CDR3 DNA: TGTGCCAGCAGCTTAGGCAGGGGTGGCTATGGCTACACCTTC.

The chain links TRBV27 to TRBJ1-5; possible D gene TRBD1, 5 bases. The V end lost 8 bases, the J end lost 6 bases, and 17 bases lay between the germline ends. The CDR3 is made up of 14 amino acids. Germline CDR1 is MNHEY and CDR2 is SMNVEV (reference sequence). The CDR3 sequence: CASRPGGVGQPQHF. CDR3 nucleotides: TGTGCCAGCCGCCCAGGAGGGGTTGGTCAGCCCCAGCATTTT.

J is TRBJ1-2 and V is TRBV27; no definite D call. The V end was cut by 2 bases, the J end by 6 bases, with 13 bases between. The CDR3 loop spans 14 amino acids. Germline values: CDR1 MNHEY, CDR2 SMNVEV (reference sequence). DNA for the CDR3: TGTGCCAGCAGTTTAGGGTCCCCTTTTGATGGCTACACCTTC. The encoded protein is CASSLGSPFDGYTF.

This chain joins TRBV19 and TRBJ1-3; TRBD1 might be the D (6 bases). This CDR3 spans 18 amino acids. Trimming cost V 3 bases and J 2 bases, with 20 bases left between them. The germline V gene encodes CDR1 LNHDA and CDR2 SQIVND (reference sequence). CDR3: CASSIAPSPGTPGNTIYF. The DNA of the CDR3 is TGTGCCAGTAGTATTGCTCCATCCCCCGGGACACCTGGAAACACCATATATTTT. The variable domain in full, with the rest retrieved from reference TRBV19 and TRBJ1-3, is DGGITQSPKYLFRKEGQNVTLSCEQNLNHDAMYWYRQDPGQGLRLIYYSQIVNDFQKGDIAEGYSVSREKKESFPLTVTSAQKNPTAFYLCASSIAPSPGTPGNTIYFGEGSWLTVV.

This chain links TRBV5-1 with TRBJ1-2; 12 bases line up with TRBD1. Germline V gene data show CDR1 as SGHRS and CDR2 as YFSETQ. V gave up 3 bases and J gave up 4 bases; unmatched junction bases: 4. The CDR3 extends over 15 amino acids. The CDR3, as DNA: TGCGCCAGCAGCTACGGGACAGGGGGCCCCTATGGCTACACCTTC. Translation: CASSYGTGGPYGYTF.

This sequence joins TRBV7-9 and TRBJ1-1; TRBD1 matches 7 bases. This CDR3 spans 14 amino acids. V shed 10 bases, J shed 0 bases, and the junction held 8 bases outside the gene matches. Germline V gives CDR1 SEHNR, CDR2 FQNEAQ (reference sequence). CDR3 region: CATQGEGMNTEAFF. Written as DNA, the CDR3 is TGTGCCACCCAGGGGGAGGGAATGAACACTGAAGCTTTCTTT.

The chain joins TRBV2 to TRBJ1-1; D unresolved. The V gene lost 4 bases and the J gene lost 0 bases, with 9 bases spanning the gap. The CDR3 sequence is 14 residues long. Germline V CDR1 and CDR2: SNHLY, FYNNEI. In DNA form, the CDR3 reads TGTGCCAGCAGTGGGCGCCGTATGAACACTGAAGCTTTCTTT. Translation gives CASSGRRMNTEAFF.

The chain is built from TRBV7-2 and TRBJ2-2; D may be TRBD2 (6 bases). Trimming removed 2 bases at V and 0 bases at J, with 13 bases between. The CDR3 has 17 residues. Germline loops: CDR1 SGHTA, CDR2 FQGNSA. In DNA form, the CDR3 reads TGTGCCAGCAGCTTACGGACTATCATCGCGAACACCGGGGAGCTGTTTTTT. Translation: CASSLRTIIANTGELFF. The full variable domain, its missing parts supplied by reference TRBV7-2 and TRBJ2-2, is GAGVSQSPSNKVTEKGKDVELRCDPISGHTALYWYRQSLGQGLEFLIYFQGNSAPDKSGLPSDRFSAERTGGSVSTLTIQRTQQEDSAVYLCASSLRTIIANTGELFFGEGSRLTVL.

The chain couples TRBV19 to TRBJ1-2, with 8 bases that match TRBD1. Germline CDR1 is LNHDA and CDR2 is SQIVND (reference sequence). CDR3 length: 14 residues. The V and J ends lost 5 bases and 2 bases, in that order; junction bases with no gene match: 4. The CDR3 loop is CASSAGTGNYGYTF. The CDR3 DNA reads as TGTGCCAGTAGTGCCGGGACAGGCAACTATGGCTACACCTTC.

The chain employs TRBV15 and TRBJ1-1; TRBD1 matches 7 bases. V dropped 2 bases and J dropped 3; count of bases not matched to a gene: 21. The CDR3 consists of 20 residues. Per germline, CDR1 LNHNV and CDR2 YYDKDF (reference sequence). The CDR3 region is CATSRRPTRGPSKKDTEAFF. The CDR3 nucleotides read TGTGCCACCAGCAGAAGACCCACAAGGGGGCCATCTAAAAAGGACACTGAAGCTTTCTTT.

Only one count was recorded for this clone. The CDR3 protein is CASSSGTSGGAPRWETQYF. The CDR3 nucleotides read TGCGCCAGCAGCTCCGGCACTAGCGGGGGGGCCCCTCGCTGGGAGACCCAGTACTTC. V is TRBV5-1 and J is TRBJ2-5; TRBD2 matches at 13 bases. CDR1 and CDR2 from the germline V gene are SGHRS and YFSETQ. The V and J ends lost 3 bases and 5 bases, in that order; junction bases with no gene match: 16. The CDR3 has 19 residues.

This chain connects TRBV5-1 to TRBJ2-7, with D perhaps being TRBD1 or TRBD2 (5 bases each). CDR1 SGHRS and CDR2 YFSETQ come from the germline V gene. The CDR3 extends over 19 amino acids. With 0 bases removed from V and 0 bases from J, the gap between germline ends came to 22 bases. The CDR3 sequence: CASSLGGRRERRSSYEQYF. The DNA for the CDR3 is TGCGCCAGCAGCTTGGGGGGACGAAGGGAACGACGGAGCTCCTACGAGCAGTACTTC.

The chain has TRBV9 and TRBJ1-3, with D unclear. Germline CDR1 and CDR2: SGDLS and YYNGEE. The germline V and J ends were trimmed by 0 bases and 0 bases, with 10 bases remaining between them. There are 16 residues in the CDR3. Here the CDR3 reads CASSVVGRSSGNTIYF. CDR3 bases: TGTGCCAGCAGCGTAGTTGGGAGAAGCTCTGGAAACACCATATATTTT. Based on the CDR3 plus reference TRBV9 and TRBJ1-3, the full variable domain is DSGVTQTPKHLITATGQRVTLRCSPRSGDLSVYWYQQSLDQGLQFLIQYYNGEERAKGNILERFSAQQFPDLHSELNLSSLELGDSALYFCASSVVGRSSGNTIYFGEGSWLTVV.

The chain has TRBV28 and TRBJ1-2; tentative D call: TRBD1 (5 bases). There are 13 residues in the CDR3. Germline CDR1 MDHEN, CDR2 SYDVKM. The V end was cut by 6 bases, the J end by 3 bases, with 11 bases between. CDR3 nucleotides: TGTGCCAGCAGCATACTCAGGGACTATGGCTACACCTTC. This codes for CASSILRDYGYTF.

This CDR3 is CASSPGPYEQYF. CDR3 DNA sequence: TGTGCCAGCAGCCCCGGTCCCTACGAGCAGTACTTC. V and J are TRBV11-1 and TRBJ2-7; no reliable D call. Per the germline V gene, CDR1 is SGHAT and CDR2 is FQDESV (reference sequence). This CDR3 has 12 residues. V shed 5 bases and J shed 2 bases, with 7 bases lying between them.

V gene TRBV7-2 combines with J gene TRBJ2-5, with D hard to call. The germline CDR1 and CDR2 sequences are SGHTA and FQGNSA. This CDR3 region has 17 residues. V was clipped by 4 bases and J by 2 bases, with 20 bases between them. CDR3 sequence (DNA): TGTGCCAGCAGCTCACCCTTTAGGGCAGCGCTACAAGAGACCCAGTACTTC. It specifies CASSSPFRAALQETQYF.

J is TRBJ1-1 and V is TRBV6-6; D is possibly TRBD1 (5 bases). The CDR3 extends over 14 amino acids. The germline V and J ends were trimmed by 0 bases and 4 bases, with 9 bases remaining between them. The V gene's germline CDR1 is MNHNY and CDR2 SVGAGI (reference sequence). The CDR3 DNA reads as TGTGCCAGCAGTTACTCGGGGGATCGCACTGAAGCTTTCTTT. It is translated as CASSYSGDRTEAFF.

V and J are TRBV27 and TRBJ2-3; 7 positions agree with TRBD1. V lost 7 bases to trimming and J lost 0 bases; unmatched junction nucleotides: 16. The germline V gene encodes CDR1 MNHEY and CDR2 SMNVEV (reference sequence). This CDR3 region has 18 residues. The CDR3 sequence: CASTPLRSGQASTDTQYF. The CDR3 DNA reads TGTGCCAGCACCCCCCTGAGGTCCGGACAGGCGAGCACAGATACGCAGTATTTT.